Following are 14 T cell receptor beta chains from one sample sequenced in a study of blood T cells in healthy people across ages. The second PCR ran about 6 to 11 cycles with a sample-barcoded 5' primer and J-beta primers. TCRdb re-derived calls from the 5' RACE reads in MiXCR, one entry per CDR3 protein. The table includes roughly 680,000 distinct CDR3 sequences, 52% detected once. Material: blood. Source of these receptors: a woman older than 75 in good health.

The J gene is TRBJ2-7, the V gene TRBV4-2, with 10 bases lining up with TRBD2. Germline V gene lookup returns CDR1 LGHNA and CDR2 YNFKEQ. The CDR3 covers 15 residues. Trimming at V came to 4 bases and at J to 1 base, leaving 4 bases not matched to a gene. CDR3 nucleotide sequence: TGTGCCAGCAGCCCAACTAGCGGGGTGTCCTACGAGCAGTACTTC. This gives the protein CASSPTSGVSYEQYF.

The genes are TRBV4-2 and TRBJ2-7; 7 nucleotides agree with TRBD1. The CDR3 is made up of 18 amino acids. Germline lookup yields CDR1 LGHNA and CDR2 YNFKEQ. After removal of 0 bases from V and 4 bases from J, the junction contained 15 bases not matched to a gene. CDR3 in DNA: TGTGCCAGCAGCCAAGAGAAGGGGACGGCAGGGGGATGGTACGAGCAGTACTTC. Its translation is CASSQEKGTAGGWYEQYF.

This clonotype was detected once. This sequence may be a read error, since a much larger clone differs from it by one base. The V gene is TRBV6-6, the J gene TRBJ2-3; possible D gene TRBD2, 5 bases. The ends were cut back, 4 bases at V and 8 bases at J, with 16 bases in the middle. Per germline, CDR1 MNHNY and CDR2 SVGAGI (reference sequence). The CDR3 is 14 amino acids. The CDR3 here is CASSLIRTPPTQYF. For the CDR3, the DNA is TGTGCCAGCAGTTTAATCAGGACTCCTCCTACGCAGTATTTT.

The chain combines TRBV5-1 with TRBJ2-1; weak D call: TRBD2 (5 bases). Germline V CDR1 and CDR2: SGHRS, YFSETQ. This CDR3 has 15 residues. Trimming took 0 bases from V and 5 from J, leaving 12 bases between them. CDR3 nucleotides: TGCGCCAGCAGCTTGGGGGGTACTAGAAACAATGAGCAGTTCTTC. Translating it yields CASSLGGTRNNEQFF. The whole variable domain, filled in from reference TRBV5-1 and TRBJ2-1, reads KAGVTQTPRYLIKTRGQQVTLSCSPISGHRSVSWYQQTPGQGLQFLFEYFSETQRNKGNFPGRFSGRQFSNSRSEMNVSTLELGDSALYLCASSLGGTRNNEQFFGPGTRLTVL.

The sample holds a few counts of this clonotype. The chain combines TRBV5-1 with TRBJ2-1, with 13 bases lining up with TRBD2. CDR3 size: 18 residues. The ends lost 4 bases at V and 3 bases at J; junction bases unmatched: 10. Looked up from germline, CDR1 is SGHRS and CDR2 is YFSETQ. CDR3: CASSLGLAGSSFYNEQFF. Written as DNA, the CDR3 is TGCGCCAGCAGCCTGGGACTAGCGGGGAGCAGTTTCTACAATGAGCAGTTCTTC.

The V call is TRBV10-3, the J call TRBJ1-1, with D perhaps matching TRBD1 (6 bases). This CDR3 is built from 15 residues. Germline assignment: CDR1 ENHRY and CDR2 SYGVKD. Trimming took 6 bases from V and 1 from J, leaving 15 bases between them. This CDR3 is CAIRGKGGSNTEAFF. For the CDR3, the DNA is TGTGCCATCAGGGGGAAGGGGGGCTCGAACACTGAAGCTTTCTTT.

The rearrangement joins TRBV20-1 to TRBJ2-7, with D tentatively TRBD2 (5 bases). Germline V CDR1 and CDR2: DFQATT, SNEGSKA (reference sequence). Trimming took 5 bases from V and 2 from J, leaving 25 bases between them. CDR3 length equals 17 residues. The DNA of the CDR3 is TGCAGTGCTTCAAATAGATTAGGCCGGCGACTAACCTACGAGCAGTACTTC. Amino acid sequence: CSASNRLGRRLTYEQYF.

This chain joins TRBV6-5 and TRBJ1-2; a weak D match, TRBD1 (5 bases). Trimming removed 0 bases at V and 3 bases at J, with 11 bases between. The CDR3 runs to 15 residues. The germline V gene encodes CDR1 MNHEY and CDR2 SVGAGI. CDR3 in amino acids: CASSYSIPGDYGYTF. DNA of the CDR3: TGTGCCAGCAGTTACTCGATACCGGGGGACTATGGCTACACCTTC.

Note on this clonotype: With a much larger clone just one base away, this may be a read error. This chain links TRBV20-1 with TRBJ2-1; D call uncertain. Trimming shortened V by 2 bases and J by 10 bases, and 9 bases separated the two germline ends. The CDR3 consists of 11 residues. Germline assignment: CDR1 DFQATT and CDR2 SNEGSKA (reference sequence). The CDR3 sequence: CSARRSPEQFF. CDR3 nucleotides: TGCAGTGCTAGACGTTCCCCCGAGCAGTTCTTC.

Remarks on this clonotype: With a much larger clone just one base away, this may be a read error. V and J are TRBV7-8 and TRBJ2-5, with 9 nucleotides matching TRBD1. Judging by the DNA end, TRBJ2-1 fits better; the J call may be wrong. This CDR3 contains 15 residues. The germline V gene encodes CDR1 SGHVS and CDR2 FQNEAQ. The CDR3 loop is CASSFQGQGEETQFF. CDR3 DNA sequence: TGTGCCAGCAGCTTTCAGGGACAGGGTGAAGAGACCCAGTTCTTC.

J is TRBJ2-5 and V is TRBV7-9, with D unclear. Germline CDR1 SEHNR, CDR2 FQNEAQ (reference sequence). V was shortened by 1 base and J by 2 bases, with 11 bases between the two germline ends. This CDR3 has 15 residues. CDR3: CASSLGVLSQETQYF. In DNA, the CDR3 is TGTGCCAGCAGCTTAGGGGTCTTGTCTCAAGAGACCCAGTACTTC.

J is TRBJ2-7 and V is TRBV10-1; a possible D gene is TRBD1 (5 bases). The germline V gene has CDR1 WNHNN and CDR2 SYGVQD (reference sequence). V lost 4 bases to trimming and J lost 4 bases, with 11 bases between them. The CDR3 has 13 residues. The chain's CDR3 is CASSAGLGYEQYF. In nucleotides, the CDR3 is TGCGCCAGCAGTGCAGGGCTTGGGTACGAGCAGTACTTC.

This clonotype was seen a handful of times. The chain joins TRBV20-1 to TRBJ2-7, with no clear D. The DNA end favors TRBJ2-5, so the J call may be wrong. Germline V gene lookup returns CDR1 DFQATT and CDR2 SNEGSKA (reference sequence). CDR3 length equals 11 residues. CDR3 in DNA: TGCAGTGCTAGAATATCGGGGACCCAGTACTTC. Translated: CSARISGTQYF.

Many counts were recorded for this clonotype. DNA of the CDR3: TGTGCCAGCAGGTTGACGAAGGATTACAACAATGAGCAGTTCTTC. It is translated as CASRLTKDYNNEQFF. The chain combines TRBV5-6 with TRBJ2-1; D remains ambiguous. Germline V gene lookup returns CDR1 SGHDT and CDR2 YYEEEE. The CDR3 is 15 residues long. V lost 5 bases to trimming and J lost 5 bases, with 17 bases between them. Variable domain in full (rest from reference TRBV5-6 and TRBJ2-1): DAGVTQSPTHLIKTRGQQVTLRCSPKSGHDTVSWYQQALGQGPQFIFQYYEEEERQRGNFPDRFSGHQFPNYSSELNVNALLLGDSALYLCASRLTKDYNNEQFFGPGTRLTVL.